This TCR beta chain originates from a study of cytomegalovirus exposure and HLA in healthy donors. The CDR3 sequence is 13 residues long. Germline V lookup: CDR1 SEHNR, CDR2 FQNEAQ (reference sequence). Between the trimmed V and J ends, which lost 3 bases and 6 bases, there was a span of 9 bases. The PCR employed 60 Vbeta primers together with 13 Jbeta primers. Method: immunoSEQ multiplex PCR; TCRdb's copy keeps in-frame clones and lacks some. Of 150,000 to 200,000 clones listed, roughly 78% are singletons. V is TRBV7-9 and J is TRBJ2-1; D ambiguous. Sequencing was performed on PBMCs. The sequence came from a woman aged 45-60 years in good health and CMV-seropositive. The CDR3, as DNA: TGTGCCAGCAGCTTGAGTGAGGTCAATGAGCAGTTCTTC. Translation gives CASSLSEVNEQFF.